The 28 T cell receptor beta chains below come from one sample, sequenced in a study of blood T cell repertoires in COVID-19. The repertoire was sequenced with immunoSEQ multiplex PCR; TCRdb's copy has only in-frame clones and lacks some. The table shows 45,000 to 55,000 clones, with around 72% occurring only once. Specimen: peripheral blood. These TCRs come from a human donor with active or convalescent COVID-19. The donor label of this sample is uncertain.

This clone was detected a few times. The CDR3: CASSIGVSYGEKLFF. The CDR3 region has the DNA TGTGCCAGTAGTATAGGAGTATCCTACGGGGAAAAACTGTTTTTT. The chain has TRBV19 and TRBJ1-4; the D is unclear. With 1 base removed from V and 8 bases from J, the gap between germline ends came to 14 bases. In germline, CDR1 is LNHDA, CDR2 SQIVND (reference sequence). This CDR3 comprises 15 residues.

This clone was recorded only once. The rearrangement uses TRBV6-5 and TRBJ2-1, with TRBD1 matching 10 bases. V shed 5 bases, J shed 8 bases, and the junction held 6 bases outside the gene matches. There are 14 residues in the CDR3. CDR1 and CDR2 from the germline V gene are MNHEY and SVGAGI. The CDR3 DNA follows: TGTGCCAGCAGTCCAGACAGGGGGCAGTATGAGCAGTTCTTC. It specifies CASSPDRGQYEQFF.

V and J are TRBV19 and TRBJ1-1; weak D call: TRBD1 (6 bases). The V end lost 3 bases, the J end lost 4 bases, and 9 bases lay between the germline ends. From germline, CDR1 is LNHDA and CDR2 SQIVND (reference sequence). The CDR3 sequence is 13 residues long. CDR3 in DNA: TGTGCCAGTAGTATGTCAGGGGCCACTGAAGCTTTCTTT. This sequence encodes CASSMSGATEAFF.

The chain uses TRBV5-1 and TRBJ1-2, with a weak D call TRBD1 (6 bases). The CDR3 spans 14 residues. Per the germline V gene, CDR1 is SGHRS and CDR2 is YFSETQ. The germline V and J ends were trimmed by 0 bases and 4 bases, with 10 bases remaining between them. The CDR3 DNA reads as TGCGCCAGCAGCTTGGGGGCAGGGGCCTATGGCTACACCTTC. Translated, it gives CASSLGAGAYGYTF.

V gene TRBV11-3 combines with J gene TRBJ2-5; unclear D gene. V was shortened by 0 bases and J by 0 bases, with 8 bases between the two germline ends. The V gene's germline CDR1 is SGHNT and CDR2 YENEEA. This CDR3 region has 15 residues. In DNA, the CDR3 is TGTGCCAGCAGCTTAGAGGCCGGGTACCAAGAGACCCAGTACTTC. Translating gives CASSLEAGYQETQYF.

This chain uses TRBV10-3 with TRBJ1-1; 8 bases fit TRBD1. The V gene's germline CDR1 is ENHRY and CDR2 SYGVKD. The CDR3 length is 13 residues. V lost 10 bases to trimming and J lost 1 base; unmatched junction nucleotides: 5. The CDR3, as DNA: TGTGCCACCCTAGACAGGGGGAACACTGAAGCTTTCTTT. It specifies CATLDRGNTEAFF.

In this sample, this clone turned up once. The V gene is TRBV24-1, the J gene TRBJ1-1, with D possibly being TRBD1 (5 bases). This CDR3 spans 13 amino acids. Germline V gene lookup returns CDR1 KGHDR and CDR2 SFDVKD. The V and J ends lost 3 bases and 10 bases respectively, with 14 bases between them. This CDR3 reads CATSDVLGQPAFF. The CDR3, as DNA: TGTGCCACCAGTGATGTGCTCGGACAACCAGCTTTCTTT.

This clone was observed many times. The V and J genes are TRBV7-2 and TRBJ2-7; the match to TRBD2 covers 9 bases. J was trimmed by 5 bases and V by 5 bases; bases with no gene match: 4. CDR1 and CDR2 (germline): SGHTA, FQGNSA. The CDR3 spans 13 residues. The CDR3 region is CASSIGTSNEQYF. CDR3 nucleotides: TGTGCCAGCAGCATCGGGACTAGCAACGAGCAGTACTTC.

There are a few counts of this clone. V usage is TRBV6-5 and J usage is TRBJ1-3; a possible D gene is TRBD1 (6 bases). CDR3 length: 15 residues. V was cut by 3 bases and J by 4 bases, with 13 bases left in between. Germline CDR1 MNHEY, CDR2 SVGAGI. The DNA of the CDR3 is TGTGCCAGCAGTTATGCAGGGGCATACGGAAACACCATATATTTT. This encodes CASSYAGAYGNTIYF.

The chain carries TRBV9 and TRBJ2-1; D ambiguous. Germline V gives CDR1 SGDLS, CDR2 YYNGEE. The CDR3 has 13 residues. Trimming took 1 base from V and 4 from J, leaving 6 bases between them. CDR3 loop: CASSVLSYNEQFF. CDR3 nucleotide sequence: TGTGCCAGCAGCGTACTGAGTTACAATGAGCAGTTCTTC.

This sequence joins TRBV2 and TRBJ1-4; D remains ambiguous. V gave up 7 bases and J gave up 8 bases, with 14 bases separating them. From germline, CDR1 is SNHLY and CDR2 FYNNEI. The CDR3 contains 13 residues. The CDR3 here is CASTRVIREKLFF. CDR3 nucleotide sequence: TGTGCCAGCACTCGGGTAATTAGAGAAAAACTGTTTTTT.

V and J are TRBV7-2 and TRBJ2-7; 8 nucleotides line up with TRBD1. CDR3 length equals 16 residues. Losses at the gene ends were 1 base for V and 2 bases for J; bases not matched to a gene: 7. Per germline, CDR1 SGHTA and CDR2 FQGNSA. CDR3 sequence reads: CASSLGIGTGTYEQYF. The CDR3 region has the DNA TGTGCCAGCAGCTTAGGGATTGGGACAGGTACCTACGAGCAGTACTTC.

This clone was observed a few times. This rearrangement joins TRBV7-9 to TRBJ1-4; D may be TRBD1 (5 bases). Germline V CDR1 and CDR2: SEHNR, FQNEAQ (reference sequence). CDR3 length equals 16 residues. The V and J ends lost 5 bases and 4 bases respectively, with 17 bases between them. CDR3 residues: CASSAGGGPLNEKLFF. The CDR3 DNA reads TGTGCCAGCAGCGCGGGGGGAGGCCCACTTAATGAAAAACTGTTTTTT.

This clone has more than one count but fewer than ten. The V gene is TRBV29-1, the J gene TRBJ2-7; D remains ambiguous. This CDR3 region has 14 residues. The germline CDR1 and CDR2 sequences are SQVTM and ANQGSEA. The ends were cut back, 3 bases at V and 0 bases at J, with 12 bases in the middle. CDR3 protein: CSVDTATGSYEQYF. For the CDR3, the DNA is TGCAGCGTTGATACTGCGACGGGCTCCTACGAGCAGTACTTC.

The genes are TRBV19 and TRBJ2-2; 8 bases fit TRBD1. In germline, CDR1 is LNHDA, CDR2 SQIVND (reference sequence). J gave up 3 bases and V 7 bases, and 10 bases lay outside the gene matches. The CDR3 runs to 16 residues. The CDR3 loop is CASISPGQGYTGELFF. Written as DNA, the CDR3 is TGTGCCAGTATTTCCCCTGGACAGGGTTACACCGGGGAGCTGTTTTTT. Looking up the rest from reference TRBV19 and TRBJ2-2 gives the full variable domain: DGGITQSPKYLFRKEGQNVTLSCEQNLNHDAMYWYRQDPGQGLRLIYYSQIVNDFQKGDIAEGYSVSREKKESFPLTVTSAQKNPTAFYLCASISPGQGYTGELFFGEGSRLTVL.

The chain carries TRBV24-1 and TRBJ2-2; 7 bases agree with TRBD1. CDR3 length: 15 amino acids. Per the germline V gene, CDR1 is KGHDR and CDR2 is SFDVKD. V lost 4 bases and J lost 5; bases outside the gene matches: 6. In DNA form, the CDR3 reads TGTGCCACCAGTGAATGGGACAGTATAACCGGGGAGCTGTTTTTT. Amino acid sequence: CATSEWDSITGELFF.

This clone appeared a single time. The rearrangement links TRBV5-5 to TRBJ1-1; no reliable D call. V lost 4 bases and J 0 bases, leaving 10 bases between the germline ends. CDR3 length equals 14 residues. The germline V gene encodes CDR1 SGHKS and CDR2 YYEKEE (reference sequence). CDR3 residues: CASSSGLLNTEAFF. The CDR3 DNA reads as TGTGCCAGCAGCAGTGGACTGCTGAACACTGAAGCTTTCTTT.

This sequence joins TRBV19 and TRBJ2-1, with 14 bases aligning to TRBD2. Germline V CDR1 and CDR2: LNHDA, SQIVND (reference sequence). J gave up 8 bases and V 2 bases, and 14 bases lay outside the gene matches. This CDR3 spans 19 amino acids. The DNA of the CDR3 is TGTGCCAGTAGTATATCACGCCCTATGGGGGGACTAGCGGGAGATGAGCAGTTCTTC. Its protein product is CASSISRPMGGLAGDEQFF. Looking up the rest from reference TRBV19 and TRBJ2-1 gives the full variable domain: DGGITQSPKYLFRKEGQNVTLSCEQNLNHDAMYWYRQDPGQGLRLIYYSQIVNDFQKGDIAEGYSVSREKKESFPLTVTSAQKNPTAFYLCASSISRPMGGLAGDEQFFGPGTRLTVL.

V gene TRBV29-1 combines with J gene TRBJ2-5, with D perhaps matching TRBD2 (6 bases). This CDR3 contains 15 residues. V was cut by 0 bases and J by 1 base, with 12 bases left in between. CDR1 is SQVTM and CDR2 is ANQGSEA in the germline V gene. As DNA, the CDR3 is TGCAGCGTTGAAGATCTGGGAGGCAGCCAAGAGACCCAGTACTTC. This sequence encodes CSVEDLGGSQETQYF.

This clone was seen a few times. This chain joins TRBV7-2 and TRBJ2-5; D remains unclear. CDR3 length: 15 residues. The germline CDR1 and CDR2 sequences are SGHTA and FQGNSA. Deletions cut 5 bases from V and 1 base from J, with 14 bases between. CDR3 in DNA: TGTGCCAGCAGCCTTGGGCCTTATTCCCAAGAGACCCAGTACTTC. It is translated as CASSLGPYSQETQYF.

The gene calls are TRBV6-4 and TRBJ2-3; the D gene is possibly TRBD1 (5 bases). V lost 3 bases to trimming and J lost 2 bases, with 9 bases between them. This CDR3 region has 14 residues. Germline lookup yields CDR1 MRHNA and CDR2 SNTAGT. The CDR3 sequence: CASSEQANTDTQYF. In DNA, the CDR3 is TGTGCCAGCAGTGAACAGGCAAACACAGATACGCAGTATTTT.

The J gene is TRBJ1-5, the V gene TRBV27; the D gene is possibly TRBD1 (6 bases). Per the germline V gene, CDR1 is MNHEY and CDR2 is SMNVEV (reference sequence). CDR3 length: 12 amino acids. V dropped 9 bases and J dropped 4 bases, with 10 bases sitting between them. CDR3 in DNA: TGTGCCAGTCGAGGGGGAAATCAGCCCCAGCATTTT. The encoded protein is CASRGGNQPQHF.

There are a few counts of this clone. This chain uses TRBV4-1 with TRBJ1-4; 11 bases are shared with TRBD1. The CDR3 runs to 19 residues. The trim removed 1 base at V and 8 bases at J, leaving 15 bases unmatched. Germline CDR1 and CDR2: MGHRA and YSYEKL. The CDR3 region is CASSQVKLIVGQGEEKLFF. The CDR3 coding sequence is TGCGCCAGCAGCCAAGTGAAATTAATCGTGGGACAGGGGGAGGAAAAACTGTTTTTT.

The chain couples TRBV7-2 to TRBJ2-1; a weak D match, TRBD1 (5 bases). CDR1 and CDR2 from the germline V gene are SGHTA and FQGNSA. There are 15 residues in the CDR3. Trimming left V 5 bases short and J 2 bases short, with 13 bases between. As DNA, the CDR3 is TGTGCCAGCAGCCCGAGGACACGGCCCTACAATGAGCAGTTCTTC. It is translated as CASSPRTRPYNEQFF.

The chain couples TRBV7-8 to TRBJ2-7; D gene uncertain. Germline CDR1 reads SGHVS; CDR2 reads FQNEAQ. V was trimmed by 2 bases and J by 4 bases, leaving 3 bases between them. The CDR3 has 11 amino acids. The CDR3 DNA reads TGTGCCAGCAGCTTATATTACGAGCAGTACTTC. It translates to CASSLYYEQYF.

CDR3 DNA: TGTGCCACTGGACGGGGAGGCTCCTACGAGCAGTACTTC. Amino acid sequence: CATGRGGSYEQYF. The chain combines TRBV24-1 with TRBJ2-7; weak D call: TRBD2 (6 bases). This CDR3 comprises 13 residues. The V gene's germline CDR1 is KGHDR and CDR2 SFDVKD. The germline V and J ends were trimmed by 10 bases and 0 bases, with 12 bases remaining between them.

This clone was seen a single time. This chain joins TRBV5-1 and TRBJ2-2, with 8 bases fitting TRBD1. Trimming at V came to 3 bases and at J to 0 bases, leaving 7 bases not matched to a gene. This CDR3 spans 17 amino acids. Germline loops: CDR1 SGHRS, CDR2 YFSETQ. In nucleotides, the CDR3 is TGCGCCAGCAGCTCCCCCCCGGGACAGGCGAACACCGGGGAGCTGTTTTTT. Residues: CASSSPPGQANTGELFF.

This sequence joins TRBV9 and TRBJ1-1, with a tentative D call TRBD1 (6 bases). Germline V lookup: CDR1 SGDLS, CDR2 YYNGEE. V lost 1 base and J lost 4, with 8 bases in between. The CDR3 spans 13 residues. CDR3 loop: CASSVRGGTEAFF. CDR3 sequence (DNA): TGTGCCAGCAGCGTACGAGGGGGCACTGAAGCTTTCTTT.